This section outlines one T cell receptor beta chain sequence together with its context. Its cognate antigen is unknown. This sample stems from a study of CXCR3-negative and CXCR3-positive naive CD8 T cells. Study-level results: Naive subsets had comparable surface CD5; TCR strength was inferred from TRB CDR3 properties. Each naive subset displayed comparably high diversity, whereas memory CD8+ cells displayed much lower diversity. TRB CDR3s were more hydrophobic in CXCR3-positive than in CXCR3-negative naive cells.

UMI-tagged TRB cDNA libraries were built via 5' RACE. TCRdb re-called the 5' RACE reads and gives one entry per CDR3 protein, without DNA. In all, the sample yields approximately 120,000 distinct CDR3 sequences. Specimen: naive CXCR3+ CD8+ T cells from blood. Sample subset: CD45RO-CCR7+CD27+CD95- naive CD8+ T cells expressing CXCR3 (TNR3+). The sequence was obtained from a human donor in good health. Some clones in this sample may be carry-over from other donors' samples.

The CDR3 protein is CASSPAHPGEPNYGYTF. This chain links TRBV7-9 with TRBJ1-2; the TCRdb D gene call, TRBD1, has no DNA to confirm it. The CDR3 loop spans 17 amino acids. Germline lookup yields CDR1 SEHNR and CDR2 FQNEAQ (reference sequence). The full variable domain, rest sourced from reference TRBV7-9 and TRBJ1-2, is DTGVSQNPRHKITKRGQNVTFRCDPISEHNRLYWYRQTLGQGPEFLTYFQNEAQLEKSRLLSDRFSAERPKGSFSTLEIQRTEQGDSAMYLCASSPAHPGEPNYGYTFGSGTRLTVV.